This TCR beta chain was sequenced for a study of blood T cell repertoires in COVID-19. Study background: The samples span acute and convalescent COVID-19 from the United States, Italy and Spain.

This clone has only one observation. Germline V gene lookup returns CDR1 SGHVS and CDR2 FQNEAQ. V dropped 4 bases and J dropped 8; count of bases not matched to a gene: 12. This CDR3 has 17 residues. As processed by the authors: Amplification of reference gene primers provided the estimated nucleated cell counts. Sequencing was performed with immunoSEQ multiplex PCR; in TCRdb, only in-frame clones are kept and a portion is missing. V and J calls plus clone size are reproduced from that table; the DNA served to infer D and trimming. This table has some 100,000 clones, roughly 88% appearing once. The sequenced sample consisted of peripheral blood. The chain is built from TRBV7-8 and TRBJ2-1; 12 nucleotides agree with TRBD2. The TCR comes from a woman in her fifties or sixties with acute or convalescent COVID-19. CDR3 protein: CASSSKTSGSPPDEQFF. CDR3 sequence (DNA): TGTGCCAGCAGCTCCAAGACTAGCGGGAGCCCTCCCGATGAGCAGTTCTTC.